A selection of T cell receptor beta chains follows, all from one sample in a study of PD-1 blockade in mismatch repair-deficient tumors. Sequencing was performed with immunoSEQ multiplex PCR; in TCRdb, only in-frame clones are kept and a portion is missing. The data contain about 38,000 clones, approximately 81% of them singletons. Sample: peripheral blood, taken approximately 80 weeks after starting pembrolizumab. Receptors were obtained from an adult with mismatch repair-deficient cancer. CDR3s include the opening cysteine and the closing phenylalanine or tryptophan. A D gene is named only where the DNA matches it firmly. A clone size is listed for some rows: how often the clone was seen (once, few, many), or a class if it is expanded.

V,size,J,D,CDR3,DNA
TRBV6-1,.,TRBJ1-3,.,CASSDPTEGNTIYF,TGTGCCAGCAGTGATCCGACAGAAGGAAACACCATATATTTT
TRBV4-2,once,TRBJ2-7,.,CASSQDTSFYEQYF,TGTGCCAGCAGCCAAGACACTAGCTTCTACGAGCAGTACTTC
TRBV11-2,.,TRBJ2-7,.,CASSLDRANPYEQYF,TGTGCCAGCAGCTTAGATCGGGCCAATCCCTACGAGCAGTACTTC
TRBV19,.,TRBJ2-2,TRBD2,CASEKIAGAAGELFF,TGTGCCAGTGAGAAGATAGCGGGAGCGGCCGGGGAGCTGTTTTTT
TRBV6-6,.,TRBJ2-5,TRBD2,CASSYLKREPDETQYF,TGTGCCAGCAGTTACCTGAAGCGGGAGCCGGACGAGACCCAGTACTTC
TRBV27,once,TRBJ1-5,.,CASSLSNPGVRQPQHF,TGTGCCAGCAGTTTATCGAACCCGGGTGTCCGTCAGCCCCAGCATTTT
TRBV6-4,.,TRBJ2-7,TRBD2,CASRGSGSGPYEQYF,TGTGCCAGCAGGGGTAGCGGGTCTGGACCCTACGAGCAGTACTTC
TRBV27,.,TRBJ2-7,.,CASKVIGDYEQYF,TGTGCCAGCAAGGTGATAGGGGACTACGAGCAGTACTTC
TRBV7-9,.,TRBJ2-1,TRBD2,CASRGGLAGVNEQFF,TGTGCCAGCAGGGGGGGCCTAGCGGGAGTCAATGAGCAGTTCTTC
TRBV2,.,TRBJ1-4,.,CASSEAILGGSHANEKLFF,TGTGCCAGCAGTGAAGCTATTCTTGGGGGGAGTCACGCTAATGAAAAACTGTTTTTT
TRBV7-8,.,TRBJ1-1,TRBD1,CASSLAHRGYTEAFF,TGTGCCAGCAGCTTAGCGCACAGGGGCTACACTGAAGCTTTCTTT
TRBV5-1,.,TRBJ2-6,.,CASSLAISGANVLTF,TGCGCCAGCAGCTTGGCGATCTCTGGGGCCAACGTCCTGACTTTC
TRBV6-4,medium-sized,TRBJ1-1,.,CASSDSTLTEAFF,TGTGCCAGCAGTGACTCTACTCTCACTGAAGCTTTCTTT
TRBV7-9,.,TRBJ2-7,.,CASSLPSYEQYF,TGTGCCAGCAGCTTGCCGAGCTACGAGCAGTACTTC
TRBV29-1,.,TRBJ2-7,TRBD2,CSVEGGRGSYEQYF,TGCAGCGTTGAAGGAGGGAGGGGTTCCTACGAGCAGTACTTC
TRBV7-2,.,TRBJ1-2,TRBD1,CASSSAGTGVNYGYTF,TGTGCCAGCAGCTCGGCCGGGACAGGAGTTAACTATGGCTACACCTTC
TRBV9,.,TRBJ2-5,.,CASGGGGPETQYF,TGTGCCAGCGGAGGAGGAGGGCCGGAGACCCAGTACTTC
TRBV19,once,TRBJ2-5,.,CASSIVPGAAGGETQYF,TGTGCCAGTAGTATAGTCCCGGGTGCGGCAGGTGGAGAGACCCAGTACTTC
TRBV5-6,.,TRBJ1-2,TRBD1,CASSYPTGAYGYTF,TGTGCCAGCAGCTATCCGACAGGGGCCTATGGCTACACCTTC
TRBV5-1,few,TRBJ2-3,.,CASSLQGGPGDTQYF,TGCGCCAGCAGCTTGCAAGGAGGGCCGGGAGATACGCAGTATTTT
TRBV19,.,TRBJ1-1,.,CASSILGAGTEAFF,TGTGCCAGTAGTATTTTGGGGGCAGGCACTGAAGCTTTCTTT
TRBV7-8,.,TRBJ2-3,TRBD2,CASSRRPPSGVSDTQYF,TGTGCCAGCAGCCGCCGTCCCCCTAGCGGGGTTTCAGATACGCAGTATTTT
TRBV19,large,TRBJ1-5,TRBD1,CASSERDRSNQPQHF,TGTGCCAGTAGTGAGAGGGACAGGAGCAATCAGCCCCAGCATTTT